Following are 27 T cell receptor beta chains from one sample sequenced in a study of T cells in women clearing cervical HPV infection. Clones were sequenced by immunoSEQ multiplex PCR, and TCRdb holds only the in-frame ones, with some missing. This sample's clone table lists about 25,000 clones. The sequenced material came from blood buffy coat. The source is a woman between 18 and 69 years old with a cervical HPV16 infection that either progressed to CIN3+ or cleared (not recorded which).

With respect to this clone: The read ends 3 residues before the CDR3 terminus; that terminus is restored from the germline J gene. The chain has TRBV5-1 and TRBJ2-3; 11 nucleotides match TRBD2. Germline V gives CDR1 SGHRS, CDR2 YFSETQ. The length of the CDR3 is 16 residues. Losses at the gene ends were 4 bases for V and 5 bases for J; bases not matched to a gene: 9. The covered CDR3 bases are TGCGCCAGCAGCCCAGTAGCGGGGGGGCAGAAAGATACG. Translating it yields CASSPVAGGQKDT. From start to end, the CDR3 is CASSPVAGGQKDTQYF. Full variable domain (missing parts from reference TRBV5-1 and TRBJ2-3): KAGVTQTPRYLIKTRGQQVTLSCSPISGHRSVSWYQQTPGQGLQFLFEYFSETQRNKGNFPGRFSGRQFSNSRSEMNVSTLELGDSALYLCASSPVAGGQKDTQYFGPGTRLTVL.

Worth noting for this clone: The read gets to within 3 residues of the CDR3 end, and the germline J gene fills in the rest. V is TRBV11-1 and J is TRBJ2-7, with D hard to call. The V end lost 4 bases, the J end lost 6 bases, and 13 bases lay between the germline ends. The CDR3 totals 13 residues. Looked up from germline, CDR1 is SGHAT and CDR2 is FQDESV (reference sequence). Incomplete CDR3 DNA: TGTGCCAGCAGCTATGGTGAAGCCTCCGAG. Encoded protein: CASSYGEASE. The CDR3 as a whole reads CASSYGEASEQYF. The complete variable domain, with remaining parts taken from reference TRBV11-1 and TRBJ2-7, reads EAEVAQSPRYKITEKSQAVAFWCDPISGHATLYWYRQILGQGPELLVQFQDESVVDDSQLPKDRFSAERLKGVDSTLKIQPAELGDSAMYLCASSYGEASEQYFGPGTRLTVT.

Concerning this clone itself: The sequence runs out 3 residues before the end of the CDR3; the remainder is reconstructed from the germline J gene. This chain joins TRBV5-1 and TRBJ2-5; no firm D call. V was pared by 0 bases and J by 5 bases, with 5 bases between. The CDR3 spans 12 residues. Germline values: CDR1 SGHRS, CDR2 YFSETQ. The CDR3 spells CASSLVGETQYF. The CDR3 bases that were read are TGCGCCAGCAGCTTGGTCGGGGAGACC.

On this clone itself: The read terminates 3 residues ahead of where the CDR3 ends, so the germline J gene completes it. This chain connects TRBV7-9 to TRBJ1-1; D may be TRBD1 (5 bases). The CDR3 extends over 11 amino acids. V shed 7 bases and J shed 6 bases, with 9 bases lying between them. CDR1 SEHNR and CDR2 FQNEAQ come from the germline V gene (reference sequence). CDR3 loop: CASTRGAEAFF. CDR3 DNA (partial): TGTGCCAGCACCAGAGGGGCTGAA.

For this clone: The CDR3 extends 3 residues past the end of the read, so its final part is completed from the germline J gene. J is TRBJ2-7 and V is TRBV2; 12 bases are a match to TRBD2. V lost 5 bases to trimming and J lost 4 bases; unmatched junction nucleotides: 6. The CDR3 has 15 residues. Germline-derived CDR1 and CDR2 are SNHLY and FYNNEI. Incomplete CDR3 DNA: TGTGCCAGCAGTCCAATGACTAGCGGGGGATACGAG. It codes for CASSPMTSGGYE. The complete CDR3 reads CASSPMTSGGYEQYF.

In the case of this clone: The read comes to an end 3 residues before the CDR3 does, leaving the germline J gene to fill in the end. V gene TRBV20-1 combines with J gene TRBJ1-2; D gene ambiguous. In germline, CDR1 is DFQATT, CDR2 SNEGSKA (reference sequence). This CDR3 region has 15 residues. The CDR3 sequence: CSAPWAGRIDNDYTF. The CDR3 DNA, read in part, is TGCAGTGCTCCCTGGGCGGGCCGAATAGACAATGAC.

On this clone itself: Read sequence stops 3 residues before the CDR3 end, and the germline J gene provides the missing end. The J gene is TRBJ1-1, the V gene TRBV5-1; 9 bases fit TRBD1. Trimming at V came to 0 bases and at J to 5 bases, leaving 2 bases not matched to a gene. Germline CDR1 is SGHRS and CDR2 is YFSETQ. The CDR3 has 14 residues. The part of the CDR3 DNA that was read is TGCGCCAGCAGCTTGGAAGGACAGGGGACTGAA. It is translated as CASSLEGQGTE. The CDR3, in full, reads CASSLEGQGTEAFF.

About this clone itself: Sequencing ends 3 residues short of the CDR3 end; the germline J gene provides the rest. The chain has TRBV20-1 and TRBJ1-1; D is unclear. Germline CDR1 reads DFQATT; CDR2 reads SNEGSKA (reference sequence). The CDR3 has 12 residues. CDR3 DNA (partial): TGCAGTGCTCCCCCGGCGGCACTAGAA. Translation gives CSAPPAALE. The complete CDR3 sequence is CSAPPAALEAFF.

Of note for this clone: The read is 3 residues too short to cover the CDR3 end, so that end is filled in from the germline J gene. The chain uses TRBV5-1 and TRBJ1-6; the match to TRBD1 covers 8 bases. V was clipped by 5 bases and J by 9 bases; unmatched bases: 7. The CDR3 runs to 14 residues. Germline values: CDR1 SGHRS, CDR2 YFSETQ. The sequenced CDR3 bases are TGCGCCAGCAGGAGGGACAGGTCGAGTTCACCC. This encodes CASRRDRSSSP. The CDR3 as a whole reads CASRRDRSSSPLHF.

Comment on this clone: The read ends 3 residues early relative to the CDR3; the germline J gene fills the gap. The chain is built from TRBV19 and TRBJ1-1; D is ambiguous. The CDR3 spans 12 residues. From germline, CDR1 is LNHDA and CDR2 SQIVND (reference sequence). CDR3 sequence reads: CASQRDSSVAFF. CDR3 DNA, as far as it was read: TGTGCCAGTCAAAGAGATTCGAGCGTC.

As to this clone: The CDR3 end is not reached by the read, which stops 3 residues before it; the germline J gene fills it in. V and J are TRBV20-1 and TRBJ2-7; TRBD2 aligns across 8 bases. Germline CDR1 and CDR2: DFQATT and SNEGSKA (reference sequence). The junction had 9 bases not matched to a gene; V was cut back by 5 bases and J by 0 bases. The CDR3 contains 15 residues. The DNA read from the CDR3 is TGCAGTGCTCGGGGGGGCGGCGGGGGCTCCTACGAG. As protein: CSARGGGGGSYE. The whole CDR3 protein reads CSARGGGGGSYEQYF.

Remarks on this clone: The sequenced fragment ends 3 residues before the CDR3 boundary, so the rest is inferred from the germline J gene. The V call is TRBV5-1, the J call TRBJ1-3; D ambiguous. V dropped 4 bases and J dropped 7 bases, with 15 bases sitting between them. The germline CDR1 and CDR2 sequences are SGHRS and YFSETQ. This CDR3 is 14 amino acids long. The CDR3 sequence is CASSPPSDGNTIYF. The covered CDR3 bases are TGCGCCAGCAGCCCTCCTTCCGACGGGAACACC.

About this clone: The read ends 3 residues early relative to the CDR3; the germline J gene fills the gap. This rearrangement joins TRBV20-1 to TRBJ2-3; 13 bases line up with TRBD2. The V and J ends lost 0 bases and 6 bases, in that order; junction bases with no gene match: 9. Looked up from germline, CDR1 is DFQATT and CDR2 is SNEGSKA (reference sequence). The CDR3 has 17 amino acids. CDR3 sequence: CSARDPSGLAGVDTQYF. The part of the CDR3 DNA that was read is TGCAGTGCTAGAGATCCATCTGGACTAGCGGGAGTTGATACG.

Details on this clone: The CDR3 end is not reached by the read, which stops 3 residues before it; the germline J gene fills it in. The chain couples TRBV7-3 to TRBJ1-2, with TRBD1 matching 7 bases. The V gene end was trimmed by 5 bases and the J gene end by 6 bases; junction bases not matched to a gene: 15. The CDR3 loop spans 16 amino acids. In germline, CDR1 is SGHTA, CDR2 FQGTGA. The CDR3 bases that were read are TGTGCCAGCAGCCCCGGCGGGCGACAGGGAGAGGATGGC. This sequence encodes CASSPGGRQGEDG. The CDR3 as a whole reads CASSPGGRQGEDGYTF.

Concerning this clone itself: The observed sequence ends 3 residues before the CDR3 terminus, with the missing tail filled in from the germline J gene. The chain joins TRBV19 to TRBJ2-1, with D perhaps TRBD1 (6 bases). The CDR3 consists of 14 residues. V dropped 6 bases and J dropped 8 bases, with 17 bases sitting between them. Germline V gives CDR1 LNHDA, CDR2 SQIVND (reference sequence). The CDR3 DNA, read in part, is TGTGCCAGTAGCCGGCAGGGGACCGTCTATGAG. Translated: CASSRQGTVYE. The whole CDR3 reads CASSRQGTVYEQFF.

About this clone itself: The sequence runs out 3 residues before the end of the CDR3; the remainder is reconstructed from the germline J gene. The chain couples TRBV28 to TRBJ2-7; 16 bases line up with TRBD2. The germline gives CDR1 MDHEN, CDR2 SYDVKM. The trim removed 4 bases at V and 2 bases at J, leaving 8 bases unmatched. The length of the CDR3 is 18 residues. The CDR3 bases that were read are TGTGCCAGCAGTTCCAGGGGACTAGCGGGAGGGCTACCCTACGAG. This translates into CASSSRGLAGGLPYE. The full-length CDR3 reads as CASSSRGLAGGLPYEQYF.

In regard to this clone: With the read ending 3 residues before the CDR3 end, the germline J gene is used to fill in that end. V is TRBV30 and J is TRBJ1-2; D is unresolved. The length of the CDR3 is 12 residues. Germline V gene data show CDR1 as GTSNPN and CDR2 as SVGIG (reference sequence). CDR3 DNA, as far as it was read: TGTGCCGTGGACTGGCGGACTCCCGGC. This sequence encodes CAVDWRTPG. The complete CDR3 reads CAVDWRTPGYTF.

Worth noting for this clone: The CDR3 end is not reached by the read, which stops 3 residues before it; the germline J gene fills it in. The V and J genes are TRBV29-1 and TRBJ1-4, with a tentative D call TRBD1 (5 bases). The CDR3 has 14 residues. CDR1 and CDR2 (germline): SQVTM, ANQGSEA. V lost 6 bases, J lost 3 bases, and 14 bases lay in between. CDR3 residues: CSVGLSPSNEKLFF. The DNA read from the CDR3 is TGCAGCGTGGGACTCAGCCCGTCTAATGAAAAA.

Concerning this clone itself: The read halts 3 residues ahead of the CDR3 end, with the missing end drawn from the germline J gene. The J gene is TRBJ1-1, the V gene TRBV11-1; D gene ambiguous. The CDR3 is made up of 13 amino acids. Germline CDR1 is SGHAT and CDR2 is FQDESV (reference sequence). V was clipped by 0 bases and J by 7 bases, with 9 bases between them. Incomplete CDR3 DNA: TGTGCCAGCAGCTTAGCGTCGTCTTTTGAA. This encodes CASSLASSFE. The CDR3 as a whole reads CASSLASSFEAFF.

Partial CDR3 DNA: TGTGCCTGGAGTGTTTTACAGGCTAAAGAGACC. It yields the protein CAWSVLQAKET. The entire CDR3 protein is CAWSVLQAKETQYF. The chain couples TRBV30 to TRBJ2-5; D perhaps matches TRBD1 (5 bases). Read data end 3 residues before the CDR3 end; the end is taken from the germline J gene. This CDR3 region has 14 residues. In germline, CDR1 is GTSNPN, CDR2 SVGIG (reference sequence). Trimming removed 0 bases from V and 3 bases from J, with 11 bases in between.

Turning to this clone: One end of the junction is discordant with germline, which a read error may explain. The CDR3 end lies 3 residues beyond the end of the read and is filled in from the germline J gene. Other DNA sequences in the sample encode the same CDR3. The chain recombines TRBV2 with TRBJ1-3; D may be TRBD1 (5 bases). From germline, CDR1 is SNHLY and CDR2 FYNNEI. CDR3 length: 14 residues. The sequenced part of the CDR3 DNA is TGTGCCAGCAGTGAAGGGGGCTTTGGAAACACG. Residues: CASSEGGFGNT. The entire CDR3 protein is CASSEGGFGNTIYF.

Details on this clone: The read terminates 3 residues ahead of where the CDR3 ends, so the germline J gene completes it. The chain employs TRBV19 and TRBJ2-2, with 10 bases lining up with TRBD2. The length of the CDR3 is 18 residues. Germline lookup yields CDR1 LNHDA and CDR2 SQIVND (reference sequence). After removal of 4 bases from V and 2 bases from J, the junction contained 10 bases not matched to a gene. The CDR3 sequence is CASSKIQIAGGNTGELFF. The DNA read from the CDR3 is TGTGCCAGTAGTAAGATCCAAATAGCGGGGGGCAACACCGGGGAG.

As regards this clone: Sequencing ends 3 residues short of the CDR3 end; the germline J gene provides the rest. This sequence joins TRBV4-2 and TRBJ2-4; TRBD1 might be the D (5 bases). The germline V gene has CDR1 LGHNA and CDR2 YNFKEQ. V lost 1 base to trimming and J lost 4 bases, with 8 bases between them. CDR3 length: 14 residues. The CDR3: CASSQASGKNIQYF. Incomplete CDR3 DNA: TGTGCCAGCAGCCAAGCGTCAGGGAAAAACATT.

Comments on this clone: The read stops 3 residues short of the end of the CDR3; the missing end is completed from the germline J gene. The chain couples TRBV7-6 to TRBJ1-4; possibly TRBD1 for D (5 bases). V lost 1 base and J 4 bases, leaving 16 bases between the germline ends. The CDR3 totals 17 residues. Germline V CDR1 and CDR2: SGHVS, FNYEAQ. The covered CDR3 bases are TGTGCCAGCAGCTTAGGGATTGGGCAGGGAGATAATGAAAAA. This codes for CASSLGIGQGDNEK. The whole CDR3 reads CASSLGIGQGDNEKLFF. Complete variable domain (other parts from reference TRBV7-6 and TRBJ1-4): GAGVSQSPRYKVTKRGQDVALRCDPISGHVSLYWYRQALGQGPEFLTYFNYEAQQDKSGLPNDRFSAERPEGSISTLTIQRTEQRDSAMYRCASSLGIGQGDNEKLFFGSGTQLSVL.

Note on this clone: The sequence runs out 3 residues before the end of the CDR3; the remainder is reconstructed from the germline J gene. The V and J genes are TRBV20-1 and TRBJ2-7; no reliable D call. CDR1 is DFQATT and CDR2 is SNEGSKA in the germline V gene (reference sequence). CDR3 size: 11 residues. Trimming cost V 6 bases and J 5 bases, with 11 bases left between them. The CDR3 sequence is CSAGDWDEQYF. Partial CDR3 DNA: TGCAGTGCCGGCGACTGGGACGAG.

To note about this clone: The read ends 3 residues before the CDR3 terminus; that terminus is restored from the germline J gene. In the same sample, other DNA sequences code for this CDR3. The V call is TRBV4-2, the J call TRBJ2-7; 8 nucleotides agree with TRBD2. J was trimmed by 6 bases and V by 3 bases; bases with no gene match: 13. CDR1 and CDR2 from the germline V gene are LGHNA and YNFKEQ. The length of the CDR3 is 16 residues. This CDR3 reads CASSQGISSGKSEQYF. CDR3 DNA (partial): TGTGCCAGCAGCCAGGGTATTAGTAGCGGGAAGTCCGAG.

Of note for this clone: The missing CDR3 end, 3 residues past where the read stops, is filled in from the germline J gene. The chain recombines TRBV5-1 with TRBJ1-2; D remains unclear. Trimming took off 3 bases at V and 5 bases at J, with 8 bases between the two ends. The V gene's germline CDR1 is SGHRS and CDR2 YFSETQ. The CDR3 extends over 12 amino acids. Here the CDR3 reads CASSYRGYGYTF. The DNA read from the CDR3 is TGCGCCAGCAGCTACCGGGGATATGGC.